Listed below are T cell receptor beta chains from one sample, sequenced in a study of blood T cells in healthy people across ages. TCRdb ran MiXCR on the 5' RACE reads and lists one entry per CDR3 protein. The sample has about 600,000 distinct CDR3 sequences; 40% to 55% are singletons. The material sequenced was blood. All receptors derive from an elderly man in good health. Both conserved end residues are part of each CDR3. The D gene is left open where the match is weak. Some rows mark clone size as missing; the rest say once, few, many or name a class of expanded clone.

j_gene,abundance,v_gene,d_gene,CDR3nt,CDR3aa
TRBJ2-5,.,TRBV6-1,.,TGTGCCAGCAGTGAACCCCACAGGGCAGGGGAGACCCAGTACTTC,CASSEPHRAGETQYF
TRBJ1-4,.,TRBV4-3,.,TGCGCCAGCAGCCGAAAACGGGGAGAAAAACTGTTTTTT,CASSRKRGEKLFF
TRBJ2-1,.,TRBV11-2,TRBD2,TGTGCCAGCAGCCCCACCGGGACTAGCGGGAGCGGTGAGCAGTTCTTC,CASSPTGTSGSGEQFF
TRBJ2-7,.,TRBV20-1,TRBD1,TGCAGTGCAGAGCGAGGGACAGGGTTTTACAATGAGCAGTACTTC,CSAERGTGFYNEQYF
TRBJ2-1,.,TRBV12-3/TRBV12-4,.,TGTGCCAGCAGTTTCACCGGGACCCCTCGGGCCCTCTACAATGAGCAGTTCTTC,CASSFTGTPRALYNEQFF
TRBJ1-1,.,TRBV18,.,TGTGCCAGCTCGCAGGGACGCGTAGGGACTGAAGCTTTCTTT,CASSQGRVGTEAFF
TRBJ2-1,few,TRBV10-3,TRBD2,TGTGCCATCAGTGAGTCTTCCGGGACTAGCGGAGGCAATGAGCAGTTCTTC,CAISESSGTSGGNEQFF
TRBJ2-5,.,TRBV7-2,TRBD2,TGTGCCAGCAGCTTAGCCCCCTCGCGGGGGGGAGAGACCCAGTACTTC,CASSLAPSRGGETQYF
TRBJ2-5,few,TRBV20-1,.,TGCAGTGCTAGCCAGGTCCAGGCTGTTGGTGAGCAGTACTTC,CSASQVQAVGEQYF
TRBJ2-7,.,TRBV20-1,TRBD1,TGCAGTGCTTTCCGGGACAGGGACAAAGGGCAGTACTTC,CSAFRDRDKGQYF
TRBJ2-1,.,TRBV2,TRBD2,TGTGCCAGCAGGGGGCCAGCGGGGGCCTCCTACAATGAGCAGTTCTTC,CASRGPAGASYNEQFF
TRBJ2-7,.,TRBV7-2,TRBD2,TGTGCCAGCAGCCCCGGGACTAGCCGCTCCTCCTACGAGCAGTACTTC,CASSPGTSRSSYEQYF
TRBJ1-2,.,TRBV20-1,.,TGCAGCCTCGGGAGGCCGAACTATGGCTACACCTTC,CSLGRPNYGYTF
TRBJ2-2,.,TRBV12-3/TRBV12-4,.,TGTGCCAGCAGTTTGGAGGGTTACACCGGGGAGCTGTTTTTT,CASSLEGYTGELFF
TRBJ2-2,.,TRBV15,.,TGTGCCACCAGCCCCCGAGGGCCGAACACCGGGGAGCTGTTTTTT,CATSPRGPNTGELFF
TRBJ2-3,.,TRBV5-1,.,TGCGCCAGCAGCTTGGCTCAGCCCACAGATACGCAGTATTTT,CASSLAQPTDTQYF
TRBJ2-3,few,TRBV29-1,TRBD2,TGCAGCGCCGGACTAGCGGGAGTGCCAGATACGCAGTATTTT,CSAGLAGVPDTQYF
TRBJ2-7,.,TRBV10-3,TRBD2,TGTGCCATCAGTGAGACTAGCGAGCACTACGAGCAGTACTTC,CAISETSEHYEQYF
TRBJ2-3,.,TRBV20-1,TRBD2,TGCAGTGCTAGGGCCTTCCTGGCGGGGGGGGAGAATACGCAGTATTTT,CSARAFLAGGENTQYF
TRBJ2-5,few,TRBV20-1,TRBD1,TGCAGTGCTAGCACAGGGGGGCAAGAGACCCAGTACTTC,CSASTGGQETQYF
TRBJ2-1,.,TRBV3-1,.,TGTGCCAGCAGCCAGCGGGCTAGCGCCCGCTCCTACAATGAGCAGTTCTTC,CASSQRASARSYNEQFF
TRBJ2-5,.,TRBV5-5,.,TGTGCCAGCAGCTTGGAACGAGCTGCAGAGACCCAGTACTTC,CASSLERAAETQYF
TRBJ2-4,few,TRBV2,.,TGTGCCAGCAGTGAATCTTTGGGGGACATTCAGTACTTC,CASSESLGDIQYF
TRBJ2-1,.,TRBV5-4,TRBD2,TGTGCCAGCAGCAAGGCTAGCGGGAGTTACAATGAGCAGTTCTTC,CASSKASGSYNEQFF
TRBJ2-1,.,TRBV5-1,.,TGCGCCAGCAGCTTTTTCAGAGGGGGGCGAAACAATGAGCAGTTCTTC,CASSFFRGGRNNEQFF
TRBJ2-5,few,TRBV2,TRBD1,TGTGCCAGCAGTAGACAGGGGGTCGGGCGAGAGACCCAGTACTTC,CASSRQGVGRETQYF
TRBJ2-1,.,TRBV18,TRBD1,TGTGCCAGCTCAGGCGCAGGACAGGGTCGGCGCTACAATGAGCAGTTCTTC,CASSGAGQGRRYNEQFF
TRBJ1-2,few,TRBV2,.,TGTGCCAGCAGTGACTCGGGACGCAAGCTCTATGGCTACACCTTC,CASSDSGRKLYGYTF
TRBJ2-2,.,TRBV18,.,TGTGCCAGCCACACCACCGGACTGATTTCCACCGGGGAGCTGTTTTTT,CASHTTGLISTGELFF
TRBJ2-7,few,TRBV12-3/TRBV12-4,TRBD2,TGTGCCAGCAGTACTGGGACTAGCGGGGAGACCGCCGCCGAGCAGTACTTC,CASSTGTSGETAAEQYF
TRBJ2-1,.,TRBV7-3,.,TGTGCCAGCAGCCCCTCCGGGGCTAGCTCAATCCCTGAGCAGTTCTTC,CASSPSGASSIPEQFF
TRBJ2-3,few,TRBV29-1,TRBD2,TGCAGCGTCGGGACTAGCGGTAACACAGATACGCAGTATTTT,CSVGTSGNTDTQYF
TRBJ2-1,few,TRBV3-1,.,TGTGCCAGCAAGGAGGGGTCCTACAATGAGCAGTTCTTC,CASKEGSYNEQFF
TRBJ1-2,.,TRBV14,.,TGTGCCAGCAGCCGAAGACATGGCCCAAGTAACTATGGCTACACCTTC,CASSRRHGPSNYGYTF
TRBJ2-7,.,TRBV12-3/TRBV12-4,.,TGTGCCAGCAGTGCGACAGGATTCTACGAGCAGTACTTC,CASSATGFYEQYF
TRBJ1-1,.,TRBV7-2,.,TGTGCCAGCACCCCACCCTTCGCAGGGCGGTACACTGAAGCTTTCTTT,CASTPPFAGRYTEAFF
TRBJ2-3,.,TRBV24-1,TRBD1,TGTGCCACCAGTGCCCTACCTAGGACAGGGAGCACAGATACGCAGTATTTT,CATSALPRTGSTDTQYF
TRBJ2-3,.,TRBV29-1,.,TGCAGCGCCGACGCCGAAGGGGCGGTTTTGGCGCAGTATTTT,CSADAEGAVLAQYF
TRBJ2-7,.,TRBV6-5,.,TGTGCCAGCAGATCTGACCCCTACGAGCAGTACTTC,CASRSDPYEQYF
TRBJ2-1,.,TRBV6-2/TRBV6-3,TRBD2,TGTGCCAGCACCTACAAGCGGGGGGCCCAGTACAATGAGCAGTTCTTC,CASTYKRGAQYNEQFF
TRBJ1-1,.,TRBV6-5,TRBD1,TGTGCCAGCGCAAGGGGACAGAGAAACACTGAAGCTTTCTTT,CASARGQRNTEAFF
TRBJ1-5,.,TRBV12-3/TRBV12-4,TRBD1,TGTGCCAGCAGTCAGGGGGAAGGTCAGCCCCAGCATTTT,CASSQGEGQPQHF
TRBJ2-1,.,TRBV11-2,.,TGTGCCAGCAGCCCTCCGGGGGCGCTTGTCAATGAGCAGTTCTTC,CASSPPGALVNEQFF
TRBJ2-6,.,TRBV7-6,.,TGTGCCAGCAGCTTTGCAGGGCCGGAGGGGGCCAACGTCCTGACTTTC,CASSFAGPEGANVLTF
TRBJ2-4,few,TRBV27,TRBD2,TGTGCCAGCATTTCGAGCCGGGCTAGCGGAAACATTCAGTACTTC,CASISSRASGNIQYF
TRBJ2-4,.,TRBV3-1,.,TGTGCCAGCAGTCTGAAAGTCATAGCAGGGAAAAACATTCAGTACTTC,CASSLKVIAGKNIQYF
TRBJ2-1,few,TRBV7-2,TRBD1,TGTGCCAGCAGCCTTAAGACAGGGGGAAGGAATGAGCAGTTCTTC,CASSLKTGGRNEQFF
TRBJ2-1,.,TRBV11-2,TRBD2,TGTGCCAGCAGCTTGACTAGCGGGGGGGCATCCTACAATGAGCAGTTCTTC,CASSLTSGGASYNEQFF